The entry below describes one TCR beta chain. Its antigen is not identified. These data belong to a study of blood T cells in healthy people across ages. General study points: Researchers report that TCR beta diversity correlated strongly with naive T cell percentage. Long-lived donors exceeded aged donors in naive CD4+ cells and diversity.

No fewer than 6 million PBMCs went into each sample. Using a J-beta primer mix together with a sample-barcoded 5' primer, a second PCR was run for roughly 6 to 12 cycles. From the 5' RACE reads, TCRdb called clonotypes with MiXCR, one entry per CDR3 protein. The repertoire has around 620,000 distinct CDR3 sequences, 25% to 30% of them found once; the top ten carry about 18%. The clonotype originates from a woman aged 65 to 85 in good health. Sequenced input: blood.

CDR3 in DNA: TGCAGCGTTGCCCATGGGGAGACCCAGTACTTC. Protein: CSVAHGETQYF. V is TRBV29-1 and J is TRBJ2-5; the D is unclear. The germline V gene encodes CDR1 SQVTM and CDR2 ANQGSEA. The V and J ends lost 4 bases and 5 bases respectively, with 8 bases between them. This CDR3 region has 11 residues.